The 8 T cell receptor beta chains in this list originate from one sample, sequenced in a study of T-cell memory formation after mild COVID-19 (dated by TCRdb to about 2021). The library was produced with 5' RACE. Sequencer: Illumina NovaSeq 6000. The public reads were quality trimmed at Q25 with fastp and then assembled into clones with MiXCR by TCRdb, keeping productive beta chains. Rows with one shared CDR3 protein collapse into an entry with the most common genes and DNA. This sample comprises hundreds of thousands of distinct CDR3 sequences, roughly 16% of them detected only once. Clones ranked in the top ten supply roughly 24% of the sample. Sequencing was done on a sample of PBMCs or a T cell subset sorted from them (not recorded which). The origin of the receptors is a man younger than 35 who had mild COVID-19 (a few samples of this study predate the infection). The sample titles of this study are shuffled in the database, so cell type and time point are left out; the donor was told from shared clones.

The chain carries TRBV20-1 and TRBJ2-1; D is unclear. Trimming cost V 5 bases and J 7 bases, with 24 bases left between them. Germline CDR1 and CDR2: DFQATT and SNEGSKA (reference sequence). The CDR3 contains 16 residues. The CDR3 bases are TGCAGTGCTGGGCGCCTACGACGGATCGTACGGAATGAGCAGTTCTTC. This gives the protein CSAGRLRRIVRNEQFF.

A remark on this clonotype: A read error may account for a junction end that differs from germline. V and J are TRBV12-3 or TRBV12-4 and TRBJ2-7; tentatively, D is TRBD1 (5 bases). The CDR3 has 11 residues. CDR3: CASSLGGQVDF. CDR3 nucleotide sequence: TGTGCCAGCAGTTTAGGGGGCCAGGTCGACTTC.

For the CDR3, the DNA is TGCAGTGCTAGAGAAAGGGGACAGGGGGCGCGGGATGGCTACACCTTC. Amino acid sequence: CSARERGQGARDGYTF. This sequence joins TRBV20-1 and TRBJ1-2; 12 positions agree with TRBD1. Trimming removed 0 bases from V and 6 bases from J; junction bases left unmatched: 8. Germline V gives CDR1 DFQATT, CDR2 SNEGSKA (reference sequence). The CDR3 length is 16 residues.

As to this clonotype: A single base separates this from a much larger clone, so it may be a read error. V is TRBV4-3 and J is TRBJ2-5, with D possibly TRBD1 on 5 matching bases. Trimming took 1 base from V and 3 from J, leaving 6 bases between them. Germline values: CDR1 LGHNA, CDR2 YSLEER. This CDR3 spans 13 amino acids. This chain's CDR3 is CASSQATEETQYF. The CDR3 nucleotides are TGCGCCAGCAGCCAAGCGACAGAAGAGACCCAGTACTTC.

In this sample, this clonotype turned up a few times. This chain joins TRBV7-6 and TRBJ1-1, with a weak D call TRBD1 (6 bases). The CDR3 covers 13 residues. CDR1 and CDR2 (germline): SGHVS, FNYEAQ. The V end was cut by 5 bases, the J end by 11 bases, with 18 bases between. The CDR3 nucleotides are TGTGCCAGCAGCCCGACAGGCGGAGAGAGGGCTTTCTTT. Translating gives CASSPTGGERAFF.

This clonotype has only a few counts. The CDR3 DNA is TGCAGTGCTGCCCGGGACACATTTAGCAATCAGCCCCAGCATTTT. As protein: CSAARDTFSNQPQHF. This rearrangement joins TRBV20-1 to TRBJ1-5, with D possibly being TRBD1 (6 bases). V lost 5 bases and J 0 bases, leaving 14 bases between the germline ends. The CDR3 length is 15 residues. Germline CDR1 DFQATT, CDR2 SNEGSKA (reference sequence).

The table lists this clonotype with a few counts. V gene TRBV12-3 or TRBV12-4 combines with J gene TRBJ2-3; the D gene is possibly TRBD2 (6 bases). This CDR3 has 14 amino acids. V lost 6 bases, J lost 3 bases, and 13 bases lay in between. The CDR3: CASSQGRGTDTQYF. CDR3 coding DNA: TGTGCCAGCAGCCAGGGCCGGGGGACAGATACGCAGTATTTT.

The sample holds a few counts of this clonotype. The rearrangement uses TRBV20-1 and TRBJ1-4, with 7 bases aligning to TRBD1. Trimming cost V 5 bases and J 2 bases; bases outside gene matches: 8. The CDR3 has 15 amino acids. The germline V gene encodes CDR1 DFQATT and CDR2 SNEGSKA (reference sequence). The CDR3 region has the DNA TGCAGTGCTTTTACAGGGGTGGCGACTAATGAAAAACTGTTTTTT. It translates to CSAFTGVATNEKLFF.